This TCR beta chain came from a study of blood T cells in healthy people across ages (dated by TCRdb to about 2015). Looking at the study overall: In model experiments, roughly one uniquely barcoded TCR beta cDNA molecule per two T cells was captured by template switching. The study measured age-related changes in TCR beta repertoire diversity using deep sequencing normalized with unique cDNA molecular identifiers. Four age groups were formed from the donors: young (average roughly 16 years), middle-aged (approximately 41), aged (roughly 56) and long-lived (approximately 80). To avoid experimental bias, donors of different ages were spread randomly across the sequencing lanes. The study analyzed two additional independent replicas of 1 million unique cDNA reads from the same blood draw for two donors, one aged 18 to 29 and one aged 80 or older. General study outcomes and caveats: There was a strong correlation between observed TCR beta diversity and the percentage of naive T cells measured by flow cytometry. The CMV infection status of donors was not known, potentially confounding age-related changes in expanded clonotypes. Compared with the aged group, the long-lived group had more naive CD4+ T cells, fewer expanded clones and increased TCR diversity, suggesting age selection. Estimates of total diversity based on one million sequenced T cells were regarded as lower bounds and as underestimates. Bulk unsorted PBMC profiling prevented conclusive comparison of naive and antigen-experienced compartments. Observed TCR beta diversity per million T cells fell roughly linearly with age, and a significant reduction was already apparent by age around 44.

This clonotype was found a few times. Which antigen it targets is not known. The input lacks base qualities; no much larger clone sits a single base away. CDR1 and CDR2 were assigned from the germline V gene as MNHEY and SVGAGI. For this chain, trimming is 1 base at the V end and 6 bases at the J end, and the number of junction bases without a gene match is 4. Inclusive of the bounding cysteine and phenylalanine, the CDR3 is 16 residues long. The CDR3 DNA has 48 bases and is translated from base 1. The donors were roughly 40 Caucasian individuals from Russia, aged roughly 6 to 90 years, who were systemically healthy. Ten milliliters of peripheral blood were drawn from each donor into EDTA-treated Vacutainer tubes. Ficoll-Paque density-gradient centrifugation was used to isolate PBMCs, with at least 6.5 million per sample. Trizol reagent was used to extract total RNA from the PBMCs, yielding at least 6 micrograms per sample. For every donor, flow cytometry on a PBMC aliquot measured the percentage of naive CD45RAhigh/CD27high T cells.

Libraries were made using 5' RACE. Reads for this sample came from an Illumina HiSeq 2500. The second PCR ran for roughly 7 to 11 cycles and used a J-beta primer mix along with a sample-barcoded 5' primer. A template-switch 5' adaptor carrying 12 random nucleotides introduced a unique molecular identifier onto each TCR beta cDNA molecule. Each sample yielded at least 2.5 million CDR3-containing paired-end reads. All of the RNA was converted into first-strand cDNA using the Mint cDNA synthesis kit, with a TRBC-specific oligonucleotide serving as the primer. After uracil-DNA glycosylase treatment, a first 18-cycle PCR used universal primers M1SS and BC2_uni_R on all cDNA. As for how the authors treated the data: Normalization of each sample was performed by random selection of 1 million high-quality reads, each carrying a distinct molecular identifier. Instead of being binned into consensus sequences, reads with shared molecular identifiers were discarded. CDR3 identification, clonotype clustering and error correction used MiTCR with a Q25 quality threshold and the strictest error-elimination algorithm. A nonparametric unseen species model with Euler transformation was used to estimate lower-bound total TCR beta diversity. TCRdb took the public reads, trimmed them with fastp at Q25, ran MiXCR for clone calling and kept in-frame beta chains. Here each entry gathers all rows of one CDR3 protein and keeps the most common genes and DNA. What appears here as the V and J calls and clone size reflects TCRdb's work, not the paper's. This sample has some 550,000 distinct CDR3 sequences in its table, and about 45% of those were observed once. Roughly 25% of the sample lies in the top ten.

Sequences were obtained from blood. The V and J genes are TRBV6-5 and TRBJ2-2, and 11 junction bases match TRBD2. This receptor was obtained from a man older than 75 in good health. In nucleotides, the sequence is TGTGCCAGCAGTTACTATAGCGGGAGGGCATCCGGGGAGCTGTTTTTT. The translation is CASSYYSGRASGELFF.